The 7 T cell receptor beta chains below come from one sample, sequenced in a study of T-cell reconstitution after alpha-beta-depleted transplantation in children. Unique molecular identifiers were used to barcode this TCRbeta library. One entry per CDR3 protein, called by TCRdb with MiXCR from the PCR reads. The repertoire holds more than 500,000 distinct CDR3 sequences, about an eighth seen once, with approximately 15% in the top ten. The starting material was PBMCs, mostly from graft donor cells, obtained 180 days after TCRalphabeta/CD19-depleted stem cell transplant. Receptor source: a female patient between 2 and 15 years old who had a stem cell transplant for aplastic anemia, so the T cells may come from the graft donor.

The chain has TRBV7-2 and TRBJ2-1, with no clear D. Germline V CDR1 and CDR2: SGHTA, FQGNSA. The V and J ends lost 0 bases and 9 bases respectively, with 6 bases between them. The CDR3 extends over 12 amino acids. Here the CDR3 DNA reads TGTGCCAGCAGCTTAGCCGCTCTTGAGCAGTTCTTC. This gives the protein CASSLAALEQFF.

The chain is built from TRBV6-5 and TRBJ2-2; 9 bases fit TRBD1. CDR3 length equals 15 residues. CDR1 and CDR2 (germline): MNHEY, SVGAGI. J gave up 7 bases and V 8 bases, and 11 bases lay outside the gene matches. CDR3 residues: CASAVIRTGVGELFF. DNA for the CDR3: TGTGCCAGCGCAGTTATTCGGACAGGGGTCGGGGAGCTGTTTTTT.

The CDR3 is CASSFNAGGTDTQYF. The CDR3 region has the DNA TGTGCCAGCAGCTTTAATGCGGGAGGCACAGATACGCAGTATTTT. The chain is built from TRBV4-2 and TRBJ2-3; 7 nucleotides match TRBD2. The germline gives CDR1 LGHNA, CDR2 YNFKEQ. This CDR3 region has 15 residues. Losses at the gene ends were 5 bases for V and 1 base for J; bases not matched to a gene: 6.

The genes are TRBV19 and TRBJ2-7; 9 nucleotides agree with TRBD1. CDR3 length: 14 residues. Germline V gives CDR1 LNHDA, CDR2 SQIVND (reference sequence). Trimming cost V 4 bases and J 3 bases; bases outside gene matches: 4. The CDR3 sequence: CASSTGQGHYEQYF. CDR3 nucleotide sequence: TGTGCCAGTAGTACGGGACAGGGCCACTACGAGCAGTACTTC. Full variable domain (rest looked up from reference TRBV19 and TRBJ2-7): DGGITQSPKYLFRKEGQNVTLSCEQNLNHDAMYWYRQDPGQGLRLIYYSQIVNDFQKGDIAEGYSVSREKKESFPLTVTSAQKNPTAFYLCASSTGQGHYEQYFGPGTRLTVT.

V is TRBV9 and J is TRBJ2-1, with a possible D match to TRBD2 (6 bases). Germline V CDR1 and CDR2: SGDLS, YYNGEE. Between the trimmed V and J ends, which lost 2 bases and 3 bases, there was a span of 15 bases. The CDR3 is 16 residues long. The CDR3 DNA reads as TGTGCCAGCAGCGTCCCCGGGGCTAGCGACTACAATGAGCAGTTCTTC. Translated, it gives CASSVPGASDYNEQFF.

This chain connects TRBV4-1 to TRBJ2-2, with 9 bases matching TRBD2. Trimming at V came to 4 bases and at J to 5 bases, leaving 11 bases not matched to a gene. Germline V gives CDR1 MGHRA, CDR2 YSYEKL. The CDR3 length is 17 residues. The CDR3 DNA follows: TGCGCCAGCAGCCCCCCCTCTAGCGGGATCGGGACCGGGGAGCTGTTTTTT. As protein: CASSPPSSGIGTGELFF.

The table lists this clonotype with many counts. DNA for the CDR3: TGCGCCAGCAGCTTGGAGGGACAGGGAAGGGCCGGGGAGCTGTTTTTT. Translating it yields CASSLEGQGRAGELFF. The chain carries TRBV5-1 and TRBJ2-2; the match to TRBD1 covers 9 bases. This CDR3 comprises 16 residues. V shed 0 bases and J 6 bases; nucleotides not matched to a gene: 6. The germline V gene has CDR1 SGHRS and CDR2 YFSETQ. The variable domain in full, completed from reference TRBV5-1 and TRBJ2-2, reads KAGVTQTPRYLIKTRGQQVTLSCSPISGHRSVSWYQQTPGQGLQFLFEYFSETQRNKGNFPGRFSGRQFSNSRSEMNVSTLELGDSALYLCASSLEGQGRAGELFFGEGSRLTVL.